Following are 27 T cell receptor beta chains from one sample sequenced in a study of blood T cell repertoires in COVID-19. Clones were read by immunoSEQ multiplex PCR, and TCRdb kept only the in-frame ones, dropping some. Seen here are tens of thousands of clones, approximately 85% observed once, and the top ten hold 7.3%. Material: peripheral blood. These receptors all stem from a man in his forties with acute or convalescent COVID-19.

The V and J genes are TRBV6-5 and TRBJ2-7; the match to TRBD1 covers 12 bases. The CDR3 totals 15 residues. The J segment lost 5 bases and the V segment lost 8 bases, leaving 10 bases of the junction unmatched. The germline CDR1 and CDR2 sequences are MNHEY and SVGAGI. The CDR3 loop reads CASQTGTGGRNEQYF. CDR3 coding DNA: TGTGCCAGCCAGACCGGGACAGGGGGCCGGAACGAGCAGTACTTC.

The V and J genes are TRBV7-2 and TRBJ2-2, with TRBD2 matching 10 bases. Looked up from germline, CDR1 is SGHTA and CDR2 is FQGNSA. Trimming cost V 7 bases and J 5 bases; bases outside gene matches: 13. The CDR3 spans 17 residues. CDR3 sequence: CASNPTATSGVTGELFF. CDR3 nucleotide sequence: TGTGCCAGCAACCCCACGGCCACTAGCGGGGTTACCGGGGAGCTGTTTTTT.

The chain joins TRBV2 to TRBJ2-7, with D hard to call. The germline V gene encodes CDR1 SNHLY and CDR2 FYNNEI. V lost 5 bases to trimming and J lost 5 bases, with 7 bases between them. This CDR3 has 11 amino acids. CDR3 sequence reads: CASSPGHEQYF. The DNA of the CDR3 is TGTGCCAGCAGTCCAGGTCACGAGCAGTACTTC.

Here the CDR3 DNA reads TGTGCCAGCAGCTTAGTTATGCAGGGGTGGGGCATGAACACTGAAGCTTTCTTT. It encodes CASSLVMQGWGMNTEAFF. V usage is TRBV13 and J usage is TRBJ1-1; the D gene is possibly TRBD1 (6 bases). CDR3 length equals 18 residues. Deletions cut 1 base from V and 0 bases from J, with 18 bases between. Germline values: CDR1 PRHDT, CDR2 FYEKMQ (reference sequence).

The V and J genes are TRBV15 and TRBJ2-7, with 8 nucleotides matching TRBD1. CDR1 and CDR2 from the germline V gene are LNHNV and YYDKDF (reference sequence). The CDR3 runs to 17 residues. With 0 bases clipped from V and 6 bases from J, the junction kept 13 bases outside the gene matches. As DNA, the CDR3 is TGTGCCACCAGCAGAGATTTTGGGCAGGGGGCATTGGGCGAGCAGTACTTC. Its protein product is CATSRDFGQGALGEQYF.

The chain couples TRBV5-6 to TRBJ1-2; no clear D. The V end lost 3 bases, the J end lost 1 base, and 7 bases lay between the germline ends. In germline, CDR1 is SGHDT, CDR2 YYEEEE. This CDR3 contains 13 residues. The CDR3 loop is CASSSQFNYGYTF. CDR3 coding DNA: TGTGCCAGCAGCTCACAGTTTAACTATGGCTACACCTTC.

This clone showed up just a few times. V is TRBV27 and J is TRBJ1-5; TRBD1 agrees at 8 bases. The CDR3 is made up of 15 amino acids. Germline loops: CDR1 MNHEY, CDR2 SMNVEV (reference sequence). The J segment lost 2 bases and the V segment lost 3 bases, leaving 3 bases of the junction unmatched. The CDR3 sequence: CASSFRGQRNQPQHF. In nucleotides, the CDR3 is TGTGCCAGCAGTTTCAGGGGGCAGCGCAATCAGCCCCAGCATTTT.

Here the CDR3 reads CARSRYPGGANYGYTF. The CDR3 DNA is TGTGCCAGAAGCCGGTATCCGGGGGGAGCTAACTATGGCTACACCTTC. The chain combines TRBV5-3 with TRBJ1-2; the D gene is possibly TRBD1 (5 bases). TRBV5-3 is marked as an open reading frame, function uncertain. The CDR3 length is 16 residues. Between the trimmed V and J ends, which lost 4 bases and 0 bases, there was a span of 16 bases.

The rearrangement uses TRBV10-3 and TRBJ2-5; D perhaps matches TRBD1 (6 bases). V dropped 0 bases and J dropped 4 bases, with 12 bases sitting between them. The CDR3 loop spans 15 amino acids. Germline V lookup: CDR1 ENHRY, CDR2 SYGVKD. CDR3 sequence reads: CAISESRGQLETQYF. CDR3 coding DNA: TGTGCCATCAGTGAGTCGAGAGGACAGCTAGAGACCCAGTACTTC.

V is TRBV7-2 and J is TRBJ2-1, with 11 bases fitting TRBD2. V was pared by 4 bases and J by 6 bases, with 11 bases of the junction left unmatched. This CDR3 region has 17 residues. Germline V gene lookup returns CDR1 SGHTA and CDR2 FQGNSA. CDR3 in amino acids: CASSSRATSGGGNEQFF. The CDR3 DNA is TGTGCCAGCAGCTCACGCGCAACTAGCGGGGGTGGCAATGAGCAGTTCTTC.

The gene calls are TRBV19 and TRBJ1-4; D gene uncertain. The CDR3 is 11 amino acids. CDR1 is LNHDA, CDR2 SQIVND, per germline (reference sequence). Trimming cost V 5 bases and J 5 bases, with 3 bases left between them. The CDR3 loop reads CASSQNEKLFF. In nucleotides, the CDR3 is TGTGCCAGTAGTCAGAATGAAAAACTGTTTTTT.

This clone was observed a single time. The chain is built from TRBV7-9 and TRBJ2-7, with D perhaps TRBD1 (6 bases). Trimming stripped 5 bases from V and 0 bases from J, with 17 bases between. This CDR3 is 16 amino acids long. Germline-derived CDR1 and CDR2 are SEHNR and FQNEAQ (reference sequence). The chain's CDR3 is CASSPRTGDNSYEQYF. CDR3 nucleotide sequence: TGTGCCAGCAGCCCCCGCACCGGGGACAACTCCTACGAGCAGTACTTC.

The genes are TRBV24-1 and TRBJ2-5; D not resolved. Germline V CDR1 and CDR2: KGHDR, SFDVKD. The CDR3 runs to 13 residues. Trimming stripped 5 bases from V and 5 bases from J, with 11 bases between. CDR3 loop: CATSGSSAETQYF. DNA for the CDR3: TGTGCCACCAGTGGAAGTAGTGCGGAGACCCAGTACTTC.

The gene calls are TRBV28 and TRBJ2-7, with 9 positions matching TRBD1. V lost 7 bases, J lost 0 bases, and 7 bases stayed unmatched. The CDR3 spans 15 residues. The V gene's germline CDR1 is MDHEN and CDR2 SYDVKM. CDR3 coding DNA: TGTGCCAGCAACGACGGGACAGGGAGCTCCTACGAGCAGTACTTC. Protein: CASNDGTGSSYEQYF.

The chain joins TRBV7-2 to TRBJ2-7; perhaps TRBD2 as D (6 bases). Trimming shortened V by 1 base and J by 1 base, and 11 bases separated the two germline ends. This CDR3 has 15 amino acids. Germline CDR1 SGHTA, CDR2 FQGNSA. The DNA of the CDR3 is TGTGCCAGCAGCTTAGACGGACGGGGGTCCTACGAGCAGTACTTC. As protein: CASSLDGRGSYEQYF.

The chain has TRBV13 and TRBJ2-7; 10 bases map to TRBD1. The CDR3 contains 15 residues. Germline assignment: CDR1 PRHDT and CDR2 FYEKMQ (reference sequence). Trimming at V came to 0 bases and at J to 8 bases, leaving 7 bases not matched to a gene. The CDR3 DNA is TGTGCCAGCAGCTTAGGCGACAGGGGGCCAATTCAGCAGTACTTC. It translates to CASSLGDRGPIQQYF.

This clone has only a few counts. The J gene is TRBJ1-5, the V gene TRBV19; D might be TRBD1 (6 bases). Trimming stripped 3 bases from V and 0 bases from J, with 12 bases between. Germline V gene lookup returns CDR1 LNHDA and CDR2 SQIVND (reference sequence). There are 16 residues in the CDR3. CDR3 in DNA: TGTGCCAGTAGTATCCGGACAGAATATAGCAATCAGCCCCAGCATTTT. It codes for CASSIRTEYSNQPQHF.

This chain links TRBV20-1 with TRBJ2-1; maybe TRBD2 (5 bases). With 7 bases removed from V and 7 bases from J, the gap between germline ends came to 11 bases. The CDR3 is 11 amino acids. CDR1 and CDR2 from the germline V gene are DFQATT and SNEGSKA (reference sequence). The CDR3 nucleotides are TGCAGTGTCGGGATGATTAATGAGCAGTTCTTC. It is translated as CSVGMINEQFF.

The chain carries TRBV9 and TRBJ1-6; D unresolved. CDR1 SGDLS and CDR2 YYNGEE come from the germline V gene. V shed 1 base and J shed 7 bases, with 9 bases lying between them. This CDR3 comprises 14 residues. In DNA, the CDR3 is TGTGCCAGCAGCGTAAGGCAGACAAATTCACCCCTCCACTTT. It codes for CASSVRQTNSPLHF.

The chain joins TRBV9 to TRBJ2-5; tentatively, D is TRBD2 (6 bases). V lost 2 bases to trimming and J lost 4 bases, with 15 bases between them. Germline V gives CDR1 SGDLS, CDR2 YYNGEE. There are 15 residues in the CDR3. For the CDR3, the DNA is TGTGCCAGCAGCGTCGGAGGGGCCAGGCGAGAGACCCAGTACTTC. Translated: CASSVGGARRETQYF. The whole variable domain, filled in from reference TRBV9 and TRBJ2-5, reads DSGVTQTPKHLITATGQRVTLRCSPRSGDLSVYWYQQSLDQGLQFLIQYYNGEERAKGNILERFSAQQFPDLHSELNLSSLELGDSALYFCASSVGGARRETQYFGPGTRLLVL.

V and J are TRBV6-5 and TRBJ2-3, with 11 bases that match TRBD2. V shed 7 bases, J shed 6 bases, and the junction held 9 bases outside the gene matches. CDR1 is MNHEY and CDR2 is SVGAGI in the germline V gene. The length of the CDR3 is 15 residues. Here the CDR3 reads CASMSLAGGPDTQYF. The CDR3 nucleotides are TGTGCCAGCATGAGCCTAGCGGGGGGCCCCGATACGCAGTATTTT.

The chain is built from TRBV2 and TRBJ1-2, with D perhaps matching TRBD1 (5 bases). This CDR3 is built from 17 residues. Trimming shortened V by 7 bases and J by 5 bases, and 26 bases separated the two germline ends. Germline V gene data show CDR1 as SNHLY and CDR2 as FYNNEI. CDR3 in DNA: TGTGCCAGCAAAGGGTGGGAGGATGGCAGGTGGACATATGGCTACACCTTC. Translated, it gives CASKGWEDGRWTYGYTF. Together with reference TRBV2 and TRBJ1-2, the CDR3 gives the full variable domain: EPEVTQTPSHQVTQMGQEVILRCVPISNHLYFYWYRQILGQKVEFLVSFYNNEISEKSEIFDDQFSVERPDGSNFTLKIRSTKLEDSAMYFCASKGWEDGRWTYGYTFGSGTRLTVV.

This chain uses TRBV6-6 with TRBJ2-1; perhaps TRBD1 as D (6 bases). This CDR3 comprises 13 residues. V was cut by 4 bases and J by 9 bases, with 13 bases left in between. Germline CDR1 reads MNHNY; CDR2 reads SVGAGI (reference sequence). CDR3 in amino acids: CASSFTGLPEQFF. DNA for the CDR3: TGTGCCAGCAGTTTCACAGGGCTGCCTGAGCAGTTCTTC.

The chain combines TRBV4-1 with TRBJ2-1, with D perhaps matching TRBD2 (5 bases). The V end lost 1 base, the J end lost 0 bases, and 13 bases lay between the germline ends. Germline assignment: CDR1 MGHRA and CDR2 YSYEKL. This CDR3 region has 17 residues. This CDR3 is CASSQGILARSYNEQFF. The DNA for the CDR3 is TGCGCCAGCAGCCAAGGAATTCTAGCCCGCTCCTACAATGAGCAGTTCTTC.

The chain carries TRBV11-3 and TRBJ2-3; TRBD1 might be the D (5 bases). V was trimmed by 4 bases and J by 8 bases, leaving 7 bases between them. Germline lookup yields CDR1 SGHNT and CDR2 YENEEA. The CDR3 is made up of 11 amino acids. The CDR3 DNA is TGTGCCAGCAGCTCCCAGGGTACGCAGTATTTT. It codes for CASSSQGTQYF.

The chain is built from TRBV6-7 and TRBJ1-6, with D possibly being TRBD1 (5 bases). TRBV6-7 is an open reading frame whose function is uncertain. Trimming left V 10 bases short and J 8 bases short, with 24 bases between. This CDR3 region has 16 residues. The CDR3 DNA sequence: TGTGCCAACCTTCGTACAGGTATCGACTTATATTCACCCCTCCACTTT. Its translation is CANLRTGIDLYSPLHF.

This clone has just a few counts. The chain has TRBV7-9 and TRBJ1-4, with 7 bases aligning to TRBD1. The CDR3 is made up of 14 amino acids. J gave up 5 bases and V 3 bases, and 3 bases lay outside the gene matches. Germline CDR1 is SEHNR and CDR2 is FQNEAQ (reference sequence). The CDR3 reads CASSLGQKNEKLFF. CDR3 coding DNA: TGTGCCAGCAGCTTGGGACAGAAAAATGAAAAACTGTTTTTT. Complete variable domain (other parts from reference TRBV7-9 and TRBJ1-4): DTGVSQNPRHKITKRGQNVTFRCDPISEHNRLYWYRQTLGQGPEFLTYFQNEAQLEKSRLLSDRFSAERPKGSFSTLEIQRTEQGDSAMYLCASSLGQKNEKLFFGSGTQLSVL.